This TCR beta chain appears in the sequencing data of a study of chemoradiotherapy in HPV16-positive cancers (dated by TCRdb to between 2021 and 2024). Regarding the complete study: Using functional T-cell assays on cells from two HPV16-positive patients, the researchers defined candidate HPV-specific T-cell clones and common TCR motifs. The study asked whether T-cell immunity to the HPV oncoproteins E6 and E7 changes during chemoradiotherapy and whether this immunity affects survival. TCR repertoires from roughly 93 patients with HPV-related cancers were then used to track the candidate HPV-specific TCRs and motifs.

Because repertoires were sampled repeatedly during chemoradiotherapy, clonal expansion in the tumor microenvironment could be followed. Beyond this particular receptor, the publication reports: Among HPV16-positive patients, expansion of HPV-responsive T cells during chemoradiotherapy was associated with better recurrence-free survival. The functional definition of HPV-specific T cells was derived from only a couple of HPV16-positive patients, and the survival association was reported for HPV16-positive patients. Expansion of candidate HPV-specific clones and E7-related TCR motifs was observed in the tumor microenvironment during treatment, whereas no such expansion was observed for non-HPV-specific T cells.

The CDR3 spans 15 residues, from the cysteine through the phenylalanine. The sequence is cut down to CDR3 DNA, 45 bases in frame from base 1. V gives up 4 bases and J gives up 4 bases, and the segment between their germline ends measures 16 bases. Based on the germline V gene (reference sequence), the CDR1 and CDR2 sequences are PRHDT and FYEKMQ. About this clone itself: Its specific antigen is unknown. No base quality values were provided; no much bigger clone lies one nucleotide off.

The library was prepared using the immunoSEQ multiplex PCR assay. Drawn from immuneACCESS, this table holds only the in-frame rearrangements with V and J called that TCRdb kept. Clones are partly lost; checked studies trace under half to an unresolved V gene and leave the rest unexplained. Within this sample are approximately 4,500 clones, with roughly two thirds of them counted one time only. The top ten clones comprise less than 10% of the sample. The sequence links TRBV13 to TRBJ1-1; 6 matching bases give a weak D call of TRBD1. The sample was tumor tissue, taken from a patient who underwent chemoradiotherapy. The TCR originated in a human donor with HPV-associated anogenital cancer. The DNA reads as follows: TGTGCCAGCAGCTCAAGTGGGGGCAGGGTCACTGAAGCTTTCTTT. The encoded protein is CASSSSGGRVTEAFF. Here the CDR3 is joined to the reference TRBV13 and TRBJ1-1 genes, and the full variable domain is: AAGVIQSPRHLIKEKRETATLKCYPIPRHDTVYWYQQGPGQDPQFLISFYEKMQSDKGSIPDRFSAQQFSDYHSELNMSSLELGDSALYFCASSSSGGRVTEAFFGQGTRLTVV.